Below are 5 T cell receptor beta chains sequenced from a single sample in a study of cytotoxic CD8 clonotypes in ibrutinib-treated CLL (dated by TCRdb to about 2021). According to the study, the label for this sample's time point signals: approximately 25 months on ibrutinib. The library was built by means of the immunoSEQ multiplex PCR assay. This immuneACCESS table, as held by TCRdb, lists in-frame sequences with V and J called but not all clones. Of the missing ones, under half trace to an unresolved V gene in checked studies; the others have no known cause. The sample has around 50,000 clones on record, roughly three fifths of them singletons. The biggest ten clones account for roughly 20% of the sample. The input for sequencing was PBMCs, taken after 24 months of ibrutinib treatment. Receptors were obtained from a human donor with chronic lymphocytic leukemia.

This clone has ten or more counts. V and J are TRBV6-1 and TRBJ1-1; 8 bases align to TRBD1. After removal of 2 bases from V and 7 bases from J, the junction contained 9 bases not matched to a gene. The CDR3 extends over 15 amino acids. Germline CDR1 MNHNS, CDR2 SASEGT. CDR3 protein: CASSELGRGQVEAFF. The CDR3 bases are TGTGCCAGCAGTGAATTGGGCAGGGGGCAGGTTGAAGCTTTCTTT.

The CDR3 here is CASSIGGGETQYF. CDR3 DNA sequence: TGCGCCAGCTCAATCGGGGGAGGAGAGACCCAGTACTTC. The chain employs TRBV5-1 and TRBJ2-5, with a tentative D call TRBD2 (6 bases). This CDR3 has 13 amino acids. Germline V gene data show CDR1 as SGHRS and CDR2 as YFSETQ. V was clipped by 7 bases and J by 4 bases, with 14 bases between them. Complete variable domain (other parts from reference TRBV5-1 and TRBJ2-5): KAGVTQTPRYLIKTRGQQVTLSCSPISGHRSVSWYQQTPGQGLQFLFEYFSETQRNKGNFPGRFSGRQFSNSRSEMNVSTLELGDSALYLCASSIGGGETQYFGPGTRLLVL.

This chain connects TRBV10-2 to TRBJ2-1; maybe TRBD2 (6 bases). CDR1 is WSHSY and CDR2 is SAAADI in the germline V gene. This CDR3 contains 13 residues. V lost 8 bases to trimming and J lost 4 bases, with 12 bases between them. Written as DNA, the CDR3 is TGCGCCAGCGAGGAGGGTCTGTACAATGAGCAGTTCTTC. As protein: CASEEGLYNEQFF.

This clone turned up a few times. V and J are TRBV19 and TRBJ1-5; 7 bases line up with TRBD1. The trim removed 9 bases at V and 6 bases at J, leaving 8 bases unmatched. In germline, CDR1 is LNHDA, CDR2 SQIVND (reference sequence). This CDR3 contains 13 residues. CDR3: CASRQGRGQPQHF. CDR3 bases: TGTGCCAGCCGACAGGGAAGAGGTCAGCCCCAGCATTTT.

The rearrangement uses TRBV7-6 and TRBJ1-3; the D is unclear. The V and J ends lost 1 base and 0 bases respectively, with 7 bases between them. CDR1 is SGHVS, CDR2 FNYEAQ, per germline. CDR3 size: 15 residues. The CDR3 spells CASSLETSSGNTIYF. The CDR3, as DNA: TGTGCCAGCAGCTTAGAGACAAGCTCTGGAAACACCATATATTTT.